The 10 T cell receptor beta chains given below trace back to one sample, sequenced in a study of early T cells in non-severe SARS-CoV-2 infection. TCRdb itself ran the 5' RACE reads through MiXCR, one entry per CDR3 protein. The sample yields tens of thousands of distinct CDR3 sequences, roughly 9% seen once. This specimen was whole blood, taken at baseline. The receptors derive from an adult who was a healthcare worker with PCR-confirmed SARS-CoV-2 infection or an uninfected control (not recorded which).

This clonotype was seen repeatedly, ten times or more. The chain uses TRBV3-1 and TRBJ1-2; 7 bases are a match to TRBD1. CDR3 length: 17 amino acids. Germline values: CDR1 LGHDT, CDR2 YNNKEL (reference sequence). V lost 0 bases to trimming and J lost 3 bases; unmatched junction nucleotides: 10. The CDR3 nucleotides read TGTGCCAGCAGCCAAGATCTGGGAACAGGGGTCCACTATGGCTACACCTTC. This gives the protein CASSQDLGTGVHYGYTF.

The rearrangement uses TRBV12-3 or TRBV12-4 and TRBJ1-6, with D tentatively TRBD1 (6 bases). This CDR3 spans 15 amino acids. V was clipped by 6 bases and J by 5 bases, with 14 bases between them. For the CDR3, the DNA is TGTGCCAGCAGCAAACAGGGTCGGAATAATTCACCCCTCCACTTT. It encodes CASSKQGRNNSPLHF.

This clonotype was seen repeatedly, ten times or more. The rearrangement uses TRBV10-3 and TRBJ1-1; unclear D gene. V lost 2 bases, J lost 4 bases, and 8 bases lay in between. The CDR3 length is 13 residues. Germline V CDR1 and CDR2: ENHRY, SYGVKD. This chain's CDR3 is CAISETRSTEAFF. CDR3 nucleotide sequence: TGTGCCATCAGTGAGACCAGGAGCACTGAAGCTTTCTTT.

The rearrangement joins TRBV28 to TRBJ2-7; D is perhaps TRBD2 (7 bases). Germline CDR1 reads MDHEN; CDR2 reads SYDVKM. Trimming left V 10 bases short and J 3 bases short, with 22 bases between. The CDR3 is made up of 15 amino acids. CDR3 bases: TGTGCCACCACCAAGGGGGGGACTAATAACTACGAGCAGTACTTC. Translation gives CATTKGGTNNYEQYF.

V gene TRBV11-3 combines with J gene TRBJ2-1; 12 nucleotides match TRBD2. The CDR3 extends over 14 amino acids. Trimming cost V 5 bases and J 6 bases; bases outside gene matches: 2. The germline gives CDR1 SGHNT, CDR2 YENEEA. The CDR3 DNA sequence: TGTGCCAGCAGCACGGGACTAGCGGGCAATGAGCAGTTCTTC. Translation: CASSTGLAGNEQFF.

This clonotype was recorded at least ten times. The J gene is TRBJ1-3, the V gene TRBV12-3 or TRBV12-4; 8 bases line up with TRBD1. V was clipped by 4 bases and J by 0 bases; unmatched bases: 11. This CDR3 has 18 amino acids. The CDR3 is CASSYLMDREDSGNTIYF. CDR3 coding DNA: TGTGCCAGCAGTTATCTAATGGACAGGGAGGACTCTGGAAACACCATATATTTT.

This clonotype was counted at least ten times. The V call is TRBV7-9, the J call TRBJ2-1, with D uncertain. V was cut by 6 bases and J by 5 bases, with 11 bases left in between. The germline gives CDR1 SEHNR, CDR2 FQNEAQ (reference sequence). The CDR3 consists of 13 residues. This CDR3 is CASSFNVDNEQFF. The CDR3 DNA follows: TGTGCCAGCAGTTTTAACGTGGACAATGAGCAGTTCTTC.

The table lists this clonotype with a few counts. This sequence joins TRBV9 and TRBJ1-3, with D maybe TRBD1 (6 bases). The CDR3 totals 13 residues. From germline, CDR1 is SGDLS and CDR2 YYNGEE. V was shortened by 4 bases and J by 4 bases, with 9 bases between the two germline ends. Here the CDR3 DNA reads TGTGCCAGCAGCCATGGACAGGGAAACACCATATATTTT. It is translated as CASSHGQGNTIYF.

This clonotype was counted at least ten times. The chain employs TRBV28 and TRBJ2-1; 10 positions match TRBD2. Germline-derived CDR1 and CDR2 are MDHEN and SYDVKM. The CDR3 is 17 residues long. Losses at the gene ends were 4 bases for V and 5 bases for J; bases not matched to a gene: 11. CDR3 DNA: TGTGCCAGCAGTTCCCTCGCTAGCGGGAGTCAGAACAATGAGCAGTTCTTC. The encoded protein is CASSSLASGSQNNEQFF.

The table lists this clonotype with many counts. This chain joins TRBV7-9 and TRBJ1-6, with D possibly matching TRBD1 (5 bases). The germline V gene has CDR1 SEHNR and CDR2 FQNEAQ (reference sequence). Deletions cut 4 bases from V and 11 bases from J, with 12 bases between. The CDR3 is 13 residues long. CDR3 protein: CASSSTGDAPLHF. CDR3 nucleotides: TGTGCCAGCAGCTCCACGGGGGATGCACCCCTCCACTTT.